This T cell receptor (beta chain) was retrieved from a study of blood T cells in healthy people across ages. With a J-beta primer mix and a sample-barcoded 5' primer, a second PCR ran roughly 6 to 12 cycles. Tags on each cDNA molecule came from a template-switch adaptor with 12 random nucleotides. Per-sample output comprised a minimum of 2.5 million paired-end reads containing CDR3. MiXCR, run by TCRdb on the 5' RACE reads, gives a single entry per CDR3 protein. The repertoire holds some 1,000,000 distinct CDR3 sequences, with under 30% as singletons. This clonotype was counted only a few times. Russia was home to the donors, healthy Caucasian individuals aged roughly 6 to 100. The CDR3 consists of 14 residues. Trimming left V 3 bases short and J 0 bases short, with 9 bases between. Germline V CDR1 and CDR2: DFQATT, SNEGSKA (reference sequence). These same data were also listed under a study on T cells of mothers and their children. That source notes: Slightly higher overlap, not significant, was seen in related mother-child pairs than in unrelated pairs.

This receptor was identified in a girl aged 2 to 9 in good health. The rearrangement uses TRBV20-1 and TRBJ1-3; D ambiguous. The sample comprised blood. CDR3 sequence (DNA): TGCAGTGCTAGCACAGTGAGCTCTGGAAACACCATATATTTT. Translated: CSASTVSSGNTIYF.